This TCR beta chain stems from a study of blood T cell repertoires in COVID-19. This clone turned up a few times. CDR1 is SGHRS, CDR2 YFSETQ, per germline. This CDR3 is built from 12 residues. Trimming took 4 bases from V and 2 from J, leaving 6 bases between them. Assay used: immunoSEQ multiplex PCR; TCRdb lists only in-frame clones, some missing. Among about 24,000 clones listed, approximately 73% were seen once. This clonotype originated in a human donor in a cohort sampled during active or convalescent COVID-19. Sequencing was carried out using peripheral blood. The chain carries TRBV5-1 and TRBJ1-2, with a weak D call TRBD1 (5 bases). CDR3 in DNA: TGCGCCAGCAGCCCAGGGAACTATGGCTACACCTTC. It encodes CASSPGNYGYTF.